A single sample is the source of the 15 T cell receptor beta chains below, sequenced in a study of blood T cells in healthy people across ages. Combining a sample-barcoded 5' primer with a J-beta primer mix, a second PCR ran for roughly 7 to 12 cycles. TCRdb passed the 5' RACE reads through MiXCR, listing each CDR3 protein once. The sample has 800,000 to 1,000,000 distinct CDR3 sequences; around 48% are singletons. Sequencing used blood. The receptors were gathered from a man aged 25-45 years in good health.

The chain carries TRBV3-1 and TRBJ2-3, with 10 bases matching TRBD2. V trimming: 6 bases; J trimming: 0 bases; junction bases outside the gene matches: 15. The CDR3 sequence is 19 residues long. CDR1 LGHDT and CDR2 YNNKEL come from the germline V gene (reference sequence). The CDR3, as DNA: TGTGCCAGCAGTCGAGACCTGGGTAGCGGGGGGACAAGCACAGATACGCAGTATTTT. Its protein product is CASSRDLGSGGTSTDTQYF.

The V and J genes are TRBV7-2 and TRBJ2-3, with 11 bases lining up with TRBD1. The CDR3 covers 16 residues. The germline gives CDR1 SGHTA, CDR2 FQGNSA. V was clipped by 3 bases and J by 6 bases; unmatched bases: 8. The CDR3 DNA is TGTGCCAGCAGCTTCGGAGGACAGGGGGCGTTGGATACGCAGTATTTT. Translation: CASSFGGQGALDTQYF.

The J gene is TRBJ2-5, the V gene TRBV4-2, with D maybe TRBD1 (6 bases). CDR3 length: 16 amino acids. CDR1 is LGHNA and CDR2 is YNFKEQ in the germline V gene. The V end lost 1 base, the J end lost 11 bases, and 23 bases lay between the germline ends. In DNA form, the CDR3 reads TGTGCCAGCAGCCAAGCCCAGGGGACGAACTACAATGAGCAGTACTTC. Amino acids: CASSQAQGTNYNEQYF.

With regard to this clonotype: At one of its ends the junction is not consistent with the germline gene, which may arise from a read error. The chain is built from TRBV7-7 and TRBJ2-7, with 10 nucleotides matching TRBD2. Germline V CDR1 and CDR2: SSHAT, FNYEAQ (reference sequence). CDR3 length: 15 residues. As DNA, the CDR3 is TGTGCTAGCAGCGATGCAGGACTAGCGGCTGGGGAGCAGTACTTC. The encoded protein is CASSDAGLAAGEQYF.

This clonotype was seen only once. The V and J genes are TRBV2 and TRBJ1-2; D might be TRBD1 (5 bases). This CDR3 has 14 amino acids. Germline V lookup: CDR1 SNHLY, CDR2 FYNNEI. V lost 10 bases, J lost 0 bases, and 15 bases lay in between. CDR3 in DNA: TGTGCCACTTCTTACCAGGGCCCTAACTATGGCTACACCTTC. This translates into CATSYQGPNYGYTF.

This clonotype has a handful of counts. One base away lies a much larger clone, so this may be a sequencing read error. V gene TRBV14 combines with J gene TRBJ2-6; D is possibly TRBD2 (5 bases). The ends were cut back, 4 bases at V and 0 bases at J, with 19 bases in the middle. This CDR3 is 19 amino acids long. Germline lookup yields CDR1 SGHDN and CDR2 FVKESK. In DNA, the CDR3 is TGTGCCAGCAGCCCATGGGGAGAGGACTCAGGCTCTGGGGCCAACGTCCTGACTTTC. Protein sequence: CASSPWGEDSGSGANVLTF.

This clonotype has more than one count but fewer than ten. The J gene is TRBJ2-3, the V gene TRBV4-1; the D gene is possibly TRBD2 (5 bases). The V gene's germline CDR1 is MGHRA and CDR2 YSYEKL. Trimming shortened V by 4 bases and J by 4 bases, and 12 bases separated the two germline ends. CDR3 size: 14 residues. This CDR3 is CASSPSPVPDTQYF. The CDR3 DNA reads TGCGCCAGCAGCCCTAGCCCGGTTCCAGATACGCAGTATTTT.

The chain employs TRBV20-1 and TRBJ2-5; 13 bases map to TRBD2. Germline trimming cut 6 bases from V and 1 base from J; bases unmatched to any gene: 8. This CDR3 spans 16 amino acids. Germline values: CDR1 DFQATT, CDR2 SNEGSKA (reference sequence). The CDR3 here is CSAKGTSGVIQETQYF. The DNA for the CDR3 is TGCAGTGCAAAGGGGACTAGCGGGGTAATCCAAGAGACCCAGTACTTC.

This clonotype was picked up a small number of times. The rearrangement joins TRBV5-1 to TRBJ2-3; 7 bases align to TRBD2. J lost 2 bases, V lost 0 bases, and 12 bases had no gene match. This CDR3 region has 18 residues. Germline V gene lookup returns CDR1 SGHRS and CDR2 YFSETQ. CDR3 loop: CASSLDPHTAGDTDTQYF. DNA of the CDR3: TGCGCCAGCAGCTTGGATCCCCATACGGCGGGGGACACAGATACGCAGTATTTT.

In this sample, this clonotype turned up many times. For the CDR3, the DNA is TGCAGCGTTACTTTAGGGGATACGCAGTATTTT. Protein product: CSVTLGDTQYF. The chain combines TRBV29-1 with TRBJ2-3; no firm D call. Germline CDR1 is SQVTM and CDR2 is ANQGSEA. The CDR3 spans 11 residues. V was cut by 5 bases and J by 6 bases, with 9 bases left in between.

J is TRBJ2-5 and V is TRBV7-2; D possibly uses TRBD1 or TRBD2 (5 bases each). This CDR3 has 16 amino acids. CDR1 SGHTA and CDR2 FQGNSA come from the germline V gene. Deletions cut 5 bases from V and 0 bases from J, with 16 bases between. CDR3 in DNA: TGTGCCAGCAGCCTACCTTTGGGACGGTACCAAGAGACCCAGTACTTC. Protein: CASSLPLGRYQETQYF.

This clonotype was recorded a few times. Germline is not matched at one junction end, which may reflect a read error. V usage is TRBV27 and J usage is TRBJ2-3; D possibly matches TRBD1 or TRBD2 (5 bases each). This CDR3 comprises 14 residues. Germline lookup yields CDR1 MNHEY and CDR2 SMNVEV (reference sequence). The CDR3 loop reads CACSLWDGLDTQYF. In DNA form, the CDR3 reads TGTGCCTGCAGTTTATGGGACGGGTTGGATACGCAGTATTTT.

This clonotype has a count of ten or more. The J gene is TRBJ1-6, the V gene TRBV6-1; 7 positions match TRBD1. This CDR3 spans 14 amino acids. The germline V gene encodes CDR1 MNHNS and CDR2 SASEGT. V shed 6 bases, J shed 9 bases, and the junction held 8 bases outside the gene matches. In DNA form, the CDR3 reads TGTGCCAGCAGGACAGGACAGGATACTTCACCCCTCCACTTT. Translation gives CASRTGQDTSPLHF.

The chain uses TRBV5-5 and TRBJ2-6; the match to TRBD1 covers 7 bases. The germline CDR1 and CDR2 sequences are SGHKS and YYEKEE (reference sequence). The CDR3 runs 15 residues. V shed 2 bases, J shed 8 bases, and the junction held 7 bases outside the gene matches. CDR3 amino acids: CASSFEGTVSNVLTF. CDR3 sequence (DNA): TGTGCCAGCAGCTTCGAGGGGACAGTCTCCAACGTCCTGACTTTC.

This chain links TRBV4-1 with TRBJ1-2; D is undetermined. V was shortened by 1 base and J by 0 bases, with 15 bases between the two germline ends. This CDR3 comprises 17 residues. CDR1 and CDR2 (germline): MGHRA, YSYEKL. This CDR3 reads CASSQVFRTGSNYGYTF. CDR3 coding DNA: TGCGCCAGCAGCCAAGTGTTCCGGACGGGCTCTAACTATGGCTACACCTTC.